Each of the 31 T cell receptor beta chains below was sequenced from the same sample in a study of cytomegalovirus exposure and HLA in healthy donors. The protocol was immunoSEQ multiplex PCR, while the TCRdb copy is restricted to in-frame clones and leaves out a portion. The table lists 200,000 to 300,000 clones, about 90% of them singletons. The sequenced sample consisted of PBMCs. The receptors come from a woman between 25 and 40 years old in good health and CMV-seronegative.

The chain combines TRBV7-8 with TRBJ1-1; no definite D call. This CDR3 is built from 14 residues. Germline CDR1 SGHVS, CDR2 FQNEAQ. V dropped 10 bases and J dropped 4 bases, with 19 bases sitting between them. CDR3: CAKSSYRQSTEAFF. CDR3 sequence (DNA): TGTGCCAAAAGCAGCTATAGGCAGTCCACTGAAGCTTTCTTT.

This CDR3 is CSVTGTSGSTDTQYF. As DNA, the CDR3 is TGCAGCGTTACCGGGACTAGCGGGAGTACAGATACGCAGTATTTT. V is TRBV29-1 and J is TRBJ2-3; TRBD2 matches 14 bases. Germline CDR1 SQVTM, CDR2 ANQGSEA. The CDR3 has 15 amino acids. Unmatched junction bases numbered 4, after V lost 5 bases and J lost 3 bases.

Concerning this clone itself: Within the sample, other DNA sequences also encode this same CDR3. The V call is TRBV28, the J call TRBJ2-1; D remains unclear. Germline CDR1 MDHEN, CDR2 SYDVKM. Trimming removed 4 bases from V and 10 bases from J, with 8 bases in between. The CDR3 runs 11 residues. The CDR3 loop reads CASSWSREQFF. CDR3 sequence (DNA): TGTGCCAGCAGTTGGTCTCGGGAGCAGTTCTTC.

The chain combines TRBV6-8 with TRBJ1-4; D is unclear. Trimming shortened V by 4 bases and J by 7 bases, and 7 bases separated the two germline ends. Germline CDR1 and CDR2: MNHGY and SAAAGT. The CDR3 runs to 12 residues. CDR3 sequence (DNA): TGTGCCAGCAGTTGCAGGCGTGAAAAACTGTTTTTT. It yields the protein CASSCRREKLFF.

This rearrangement joins TRBV2 to TRBJ2-7, with 10 bases matching TRBD1. This CDR3 contains 13 residues. The germline CDR1 and CDR2 sequences are SNHLY and FYNNEI. V shed 9 bases and J 6 bases; nucleotides not matched to a gene: 8. The chain's CDR3 is CARGTGAVGEQYF. In DNA form, the CDR3 reads TGTGCCAGGGGGACAGGGGCGGTCGGCGAGCAGTACTTC.

This clone occurred a few times. The chain recombines TRBV6-4 with TRBJ2-3; TRBD2 matches at 7 bases. Trimming took 10 bases from V and 0 from J; bases not matched to a gene: 10. CDR3 length equals 15 residues. CDR1 and CDR2 from the germline V gene are MRHNA and SNTAGT. CDR3: CATQDTSASTDTQYF. The CDR3 DNA reads as TGTGCCACCCAGGATACTAGCGCCAGCACAGATACGCAGTATTTT.

This sequence joins TRBV2 and TRBJ1-2; 9 nucleotides align to TRBD1. Germline V gene data show CDR1 as SNHLY and CDR2 as FYNNEI. CDR3 length equals 14 residues. V was pared by 4 bases and J by 7 bases, with 7 bases of the junction left unmatched. As DNA, the CDR3 is TGTGCCAGCAGTGGGACAGGGGCCTCCTCTGGCTACACCTTC. Translating gives CASSGTGASSGYTF.

The V and J genes are TRBV13 and TRBJ2-3; D gene uncertain. Trimming took 0 bases from V and 6 from J, leaving 16 bases between them. Germline V lookup: CDR1 PRHDT, CDR2 FYEKMQ (reference sequence). The CDR3 is 16 residues long. CDR3 bases: TGTGCCAGCAGCTTAGGAGCGAACCTTAAGGCCGATACGCAGTATTTT. Protein sequence: CASSLGANLKADTQYF.

This clone was seen more than once but under ten times. The chain uses TRBV4-2 and TRBJ1-1; perhaps TRBD1 as D (5 bases). The V gene lost 0 bases and the J gene lost 5 bases, with 16 bases spanning the gap. CDR1 and CDR2 (germline): LGHNA, YNFKEQ. The CDR3 length is 16 residues. CDR3 amino acids: CASSQEIAGSRTEAFF. CDR3 coding DNA: TGTGCCAGCAGCCAAGAGATAGCAGGGAGTCGGACTGAAGCTTTCTTT.

A word on this clone: The sample holds other DNA sequences that translate to the same CDR3. This rearrangement joins TRBV6-5 to TRBJ1-1; D is undetermined. Germline V gene sequence: CDR1 MNHEY, CDR2 SVGAGI. Trimming took 0 bases from V and 1 from J, leaving 3 bases between them. The CDR3 consists of 13 residues. The CDR3 protein is CASSYSSNTEAFF. CDR3 nucleotide sequence: TGTGCCAGCAGTTACTCGTCGAACACTGAAGCTTTCTTT.

The chain carries TRBV2 and TRBJ2-7; TRBD1 matches at 7 bases. Germline CDR1 reads SNHLY; CDR2 reads FYNNEI. This CDR3 contains 15 residues. With V trimmed by 5 bases and J by 3 bases, 10 bases remained unmatched. For the CDR3, the DNA is TGTGCCAGCAGTTTTACAGGGGCTACCTTCTACGAGCAGTACTTC. Its translation is CASSFTGATFYEQYF.

This clone was detected once. The chain links TRBV28 to TRBJ1-5, with 10 positions matching TRBD1. Germline V gene sequence: CDR1 MDHEN, CDR2 SYDVKM. With 5 bases clipped from V and 5 bases from J, the junction kept 9 bases outside the gene matches. There are 16 residues in the CDR3. As DNA, the CDR3 is TGTGCCAGCAGTCCGACAGGGGGCTTGAACGATCAGCCCCAGCATTTT. This gives the protein CASSPTGGLNDQPQHF. The variable domain in full, with the rest retrieved from reference TRBV28 and TRBJ1-5, is DVKVTQSSRYLVKRTGEKVFLECVQDMDHENMFWYRQDPGLGLRLIYFSYDVKMKEKGDIPEGYSVSREKKERFSLILESASTNQTSMYLCASSPTGGLNDQPQHFGDGTRLSIL.

The chain combines TRBV5-1 with TRBJ1-5, with TRBD1 matching 7 bases. J gave up 4 bases and V 4 bases, and 5 bases lay outside the gene matches. This CDR3 region has 14 residues. Germline V gene data show CDR1 as SGHRS and CDR2 as YFSETQ. This CDR3 reads CASSQGGLNQPQHF. The CDR3 DNA sequence: TGCGCCAGCAGCCAGGGGGGTCTTAATCAGCCCCAGCATTTT.

The chain links TRBV29-1 to TRBJ1-5, with no clear D. V shed 8 bases and J shed 4 bases, with 18 bases lying between them. CDR1 is SQVTM, CDR2 ANQGSEA, per germline. The CDR3 is 14 residues long. The chain's CDR3 is CSCAASGFNQPQHF. CDR3 DNA: TGCAGCTGTGCGGCCAGTGGGTTTAATCAGCCCCAGCATTTT.

This chain joins TRBV6-1 and TRBJ2-5; TRBD1 matches at 9 bases. The CDR3 has 14 amino acids. Germline CDR1 reads MNHNS; CDR2 reads SASEGT. The junction had 9 bases not matched to a gene; V was cut back by 8 bases and J by 5 bases. The CDR3 nucleotides read TGTGCCAGCCTCTACAGGGGGCTCTGGGAGACCCAGTACTTC. Translation gives CASLYRGLWETQYF.

This chain links TRBV27 with TRBJ1-2; the D gene is possibly TRBD1 (5 bases). The CDR3 is made up of 14 amino acids. Germline CDR1 is MNHEY and CDR2 is SMNVEV (reference sequence). V was cut by 0 bases and J by 6 bases, with 11 bases left in between. CDR3 coding DNA: TGTGCCAGCAGTTTATCCCCTCCAGGGAATGGCTACACCTTC. It is translated as CASSLSPPGNGYTF.

CDR3 residues: CASSSSTGLSYEQYF. The CDR3 coding sequence is TGTGCCAGCAGCTCCTCGACAGGGCTCTCCTACGAGCAGTACTTC. This chain uses TRBV11-2 with TRBJ2-7, with 7 bases aligning to TRBD1. The CDR3 covers 15 residues. The V segment lost 4 bases and the J segment 0 bases; nucleotides outside the gene matches: 6. CDR1 and CDR2 (germline): SGHAT, FQNNGV.

The chain uses TRBV25-1 and TRBJ2-3; 12 nucleotides match TRBD2. Losses at the gene ends were 1 base for V and 4 bases for J; bases not matched to a gene: 6. This CDR3 spans 17 amino acids. Germline V gene data show CDR1 as MGHDK and CDR2 as SYGVNS. CDR3 region: CASSEWPSGRAADTQYF. CDR3 coding DNA: TGTGCCAGCAGTGAATGGCCTAGCGGGAGGGCCGCAGATACGCAGTATTTT.

The genes are TRBV28 and TRBJ2-7; tentatively, D is TRBD2 (5 bases). Trimming stripped 5 bases from V and 8 bases from J, with 25 bases between. This CDR3 is built from 16 residues. The V gene's germline CDR1 is MDHEN and CDR2 SYDVKM. In nucleotides, the CDR3 is TGTGCCAGCAGTCTATCTGGAAGGAGCGGAAGAGGAAAGCAGTACTTC. This sequence encodes CASSLSGRSGRGKQYF. Combining the CDR3 with reference TRBV28 and TRBJ2-7 gives the whole variable domain DVKVTQSSRYLVKRTGEKVFLECVQDMDHENMFWYRQDPGLGLRLIYFSYDVKMKEKGDIPEGYSVSREKKERFSLILESASTNQTSMYLCASSLSGRSGRGKQYFGPGTRLTVT.

The chain is built from TRBV19 and TRBJ2-7; 9 nucleotides match TRBD2. CDR3 length: 14 amino acids. V shed 5 bases, J shed 2 bases, and the junction held 4 bases outside the gene matches. Germline CDR1 LNHDA, CDR2 SQIVND (reference sequence). CDR3 protein: CASSLLAGTYEQYF. DNA of the CDR3: TGTGCCAGTAGTTTGCTAGCGGGGACCTACGAGCAGTACTTC.

The rearrangement links TRBV4-3 to TRBJ2-5, with a possible D match to TRBD1 (6 bases). The germline CDR1 and CDR2 sequences are LGHNA and YSLEER. Trimming took 0 bases from V and 1 from J, leaving 21 bases between them. The CDR3 runs to 19 residues. CDR3 in amino acids: CASSQDLNTYGTPQETQYF. Written as DNA, the CDR3 is TGCGCCAGCAGCCAAGATCTTAATACTTATGGGACACCCCAAGAGACCCAGTACTTC.

J is TRBJ2-7 and V is TRBV28; TRBD2 might be the D (6 bases). Trimming stripped 0 bases from V and 6 bases from J, with 15 bases between. The CDR3 runs to 15 residues. Germline CDR1 MDHEN, CDR2 SYDVKM. The CDR3 loop reads CASSLWRDFESEQYF. The CDR3 DNA sequence: TGTGCCAGCAGTTTATGGCGGGACTTCGAGAGCGAGCAGTACTTC.

The J gene is TRBJ2-3, the V gene TRBV9; TRBD1 agrees at 9 bases. V trimming: 4 bases; J trimming: 2 bases; junction bases outside the gene matches: 11. This CDR3 region has 17 residues. Germline values: CDR1 SGDLS, CDR2 YYNGEE. The CDR3 DNA sequence: TGTGCCAGCAGCCCCTCCGGGGGGACAGGGACCACAGATACGCAGTATTTT. This codes for CASSPSGGTGTTDTQYF.

The chain links TRBV7-2 to TRBJ2-5; 8 bases are shared with TRBD2. CDR1 is SGHTA, CDR2 FQGNSA, per germline. The CDR3 runs to 14 residues. Trimming at V came to 5 bases and at J to 6 bases, leaving 8 bases not matched to a gene. This CDR3 is CASSPRLALQTQYF. CDR3 in DNA: TGTGCCAGCAGCCCTAGACTAGCGCTGCAGACCCAGTACTTC.

The chain employs TRBV5-1 and TRBJ1-4; D is perhaps TRBD1 (6 bases). The CDR3 is 16 amino acids. Trimming removed 0 bases at V and 4 bases at J, with 13 bases between. Germline V gives CDR1 SGHRS, CDR2 YFSETQ. The chain's CDR3 is CASSLGVTGVNEKLFF. In DNA form, the CDR3 reads TGCGCCAGCAGCTTGGGCGTGACAGGAGTTAATGAAAAACTGTTTTTT. The full variable domain, rest sourced from reference TRBV5-1 and TRBJ1-4, is KAGVTQTPRYLIKTRGQQVTLSCSPISGHRSVSWYQQTPGQGLQFLFEYFSETQRNKGNFPGRFSGRQFSNSRSEMNVSTLELGDSALYLCASSLGVTGVNEKLFFGSGTQLSVL.

The chain uses TRBV4-3 and TRBJ2-2; 11 nucleotides agree with TRBD2. The germline V gene has CDR1 LGHNA and CDR2 YSLEER. CDR3 length: 20 amino acids. The trim removed 0 bases at V and 0 bases at J, leaving 9 bases unmatched. The CDR3 DNA reads as TGCGCCAGCAGCCAAGATGCCCTACTAGCGGGAGCCTCGAACACCGGGGAGCTGTTTTTT. Translation: CASSQDALLAGASNTGELFF.

This clone has only one observation. The chain employs TRBV4-1 and TRBJ2-3, with D possibly being TRBD1 (5 bases). The CDR3 runs 15 residues. Trimming stripped 1 base from V and 1 base from J, with 9 bases between. The V gene's germline CDR1 is MGHRA and CDR2 YSYEKL. The CDR3 sequence: CASSQVGLRTDTQYF. The DNA for the CDR3 is TGCGCCAGCAGCCAAGTGGGGCTCCGCACAGATACGCAGTATTTT.

This rearrangement joins TRBV5-4 to TRBJ1-1; D is unresolved. Trimming removed 4 bases at V and 6 bases at J, with 13 bases between. Germline V gene data show CDR1 as SGHNT and CDR2 as YYREEE (reference sequence). The CDR3 runs to 13 residues. The CDR3 DNA is TGTGCCAGCAGCCCCCCCCAGCGGGCTGAAGCTTTCTTT. Its translation is CASSPPQRAEAFF.

The rearrangement links TRBV11-1 to TRBJ2-7; 7 bases align to TRBD1. V gave up 4 bases and J gave up 2 bases; unmatched junction bases: 14. This CDR3 comprises 17 residues. The germline V gene has CDR1 SGHAT and CDR2 FQDESV (reference sequence). The CDR3 coding sequence is TGTGCCAGCAGCTATAGCCGGACAGGAAGCTTAACCTACGAGCAGTACTTC. The encoded protein is CASSYSRTGSLTYEQYF.

The rearrangement joins TRBV19 to TRBJ1-5; D is undetermined. Germline V lookup: CDR1 LNHDA, CDR2 SQIVND (reference sequence). V lost 6 bases to trimming and J lost 3 bases, with 9 bases between them. The CDR3 loop spans 13 amino acids. The CDR3 region is CASSHGFNQPQHF. The CDR3 region has the DNA TGTGCCAGTAGCCACGGATTCAATCAGCCCCAGCATTTT.

The chain employs TRBV11-3 and TRBJ2-3; 11 bases are a match to TRBD2. The CDR3 is 17 residues long. Trimming took 2 bases from V and 6 from J; bases not matched to a gene: 10. CDR1 is SGHNT and CDR2 is YENEEA in the germline V gene. This chain's CDR3 is CASSLNPSGRLEDTQYF. CDR3 bases: TGTGCCAGCAGCTTAAACCCTAGCGGGAGGCTAGAGGATACGCAGTATTTT.